These 17 T cell receptor beta chains were sequenced from one sample in a study of blood T cell repertoires in COVID-19. TCRdb's copy holds only in-frame clones and misses some; the assay was immunoSEQ multiplex PCR. The table records under 300,000 clones, roughly nine tenths of them present only once. The sample consisted of PBMCs or T cells enriched from blood (not recorded which). The receptors derive from a young woman with acute COVID-19.

The table lists this clone with a count of one. This sequence joins TRBV18 and TRBJ2-3, with D possibly matching TRBD1 (6 bases). CDR1 and CDR2 (germline): KGHSH, LQKENI. This CDR3 is 19 amino acids long. Between the trimmed V and J ends, which lost 1 base and 2 bases, there was a span of 22 bases. The DNA of the CDR3 is TGTGCCAGCTCACCACTCCCACATACCCCCACAGGGCCCACAGATACGCAGTATTTT. Protein sequence: CASSPLPHTPTGPTDTQYF.

The genes are TRBV27 and TRBJ1-6, with D unresolved. V dropped 1 base and J dropped 0 bases, with 7 bases sitting between them. The CDR3 totals 16 residues. Germline CDR1 and CDR2: MNHEY and SMNVEV (reference sequence). The chain's CDR3 is CASSLLGSSYNSPLHF. The CDR3, as DNA: TGTGCCAGCAGTTTATTGGGGAGCTCCTATAATTCACCCCTCCACTTT.

The V and J genes are TRBV7-9 and TRBJ1-2; possibly TRBD1 for D (5 bases). V lost 3 bases to trimming and J lost 1 base, with 6 bases between them. The CDR3 length is 13 residues. The germline CDR1 and CDR2 sequences are SEHNR and FQNEAQ (reference sequence). In DNA form, the CDR3 reads TGTGCCAGCAGCTTGACAGATAACTATGGCTACACCTTC. Translation: CASSLTDNYGYTF. The full variable domain, with the rest looked up from reference TRBV7-9 and TRBJ1-2, is DTGVSQNPRHKITKRGQNVTFRCDPISEHNRLYWYRQTLGQGPEFLTYFQNEAQLEKSRLLSDRFSAERPKGSFSTLEIQRTEQGDSAMYLCASSLTDNYGYTFGSGTRLTVV.

This chain uses TRBV6-2 or TRBV6-3 with TRBJ1-2, with no clear D. The CDR3 totals 12 residues. Germline-derived CDR1 and CDR2 are MNHEY and SVGEGT. Between the trimmed V and J ends, which lost 2 bases and 6 bases, there was a span of 7 bases. CDR3 bases: TGTGCCAGCAGTTACGAGGTAGATGGCTACACCTTC. Amino acid sequence: CASSYEVDGYTF.

The chain is built from TRBV5-6 and TRBJ1-2; D gene ambiguous. The V gene lost 1 base and the J gene lost 3 bases, with 16 bases spanning the gap. CDR1 is SGHDT and CDR2 is YYEEEE in the germline V gene. This CDR3 has 16 residues. CDR3 nucleotide sequence: TGTGCCAGCAGCTTGAACGGAGGAGGGCGGGACTATGGCTACACCTTC. It is translated as CASSLNGGGRDYGYTF.

This sequence joins TRBV28 and TRBJ2-1, with D possibly TRBD2 on 6 matching bases. In germline, CDR1 is MDHEN, CDR2 SYDVKM. The V gene lost 3 bases and the J gene lost 8 bases, with 23 bases spanning the gap. There are 17 residues in the CDR3. The CDR3 sequence: CASSLHDKAGRRDEQFF. The CDR3 bases are TGTGCCAGCAGTTTGCACGACAAAGCGGGCCGGAGGGATGAGCAGTTCTTC. Full variable domain (outside the CDR3, taken from reference TRBV28 and TRBJ2-1): DVKVTQSSRYLVKRTGEKVFLECVQDMDHENMFWYRQDPGLGLRLIYFSYDVKMKEKGDIPEGYSVSREKKERFSLILESASTNQTSMYLCASSLHDKAGRRDEQFFGPGTRLTVL.

The chain carries TRBV7-2 and TRBJ2-6, with D possibly TRBD1 on 6 matching bases. Trimming took off 6 bases at V and 3 bases at J, with 9 bases between the two ends. The CDR3 extends over 14 amino acids. Germline V gene data show CDR1 as SGHTA and CDR2 as FQGNSA. This chain's CDR3 is CASRQGFGANVLTF. CDR3 bases: TGTGCCAGCAGGCAGGGGTTTGGGGCCAACGTCCTGACTTTC.

This clone has a single count. The chain has TRBV29-1 and TRBJ2-7; 7 bases map to TRBD1. J lost 0 bases, V lost 4 bases, and 9 bases had no gene match. Per the germline V gene, CDR1 is SQVTM and CDR2 is ANQGSEA. The CDR3 consists of 15 residues. As DNA, the CDR3 is TGCAGCGTTGGGGGGAAGGGGGCCAGCTCCTACGAGCAGTACTTC. Amino acids: CSVGGKGASSYEQYF.

J is TRBJ2-2 and V is TRBV5-1, with D possibly being TRBD2 (6 bases). The V gene's germline CDR1 is SGHRS and CDR2 YFSETQ. This CDR3 is 16 amino acids long. Trimming removed 4 bases at V and 5 bases at J, with 18 bases between. CDR3 in DNA: TGCGCCAGCAGCCCGGGCGGAGGGCTTGGAACCGGGGAGCTGTTTTTT. This sequence encodes CASSPGGGLGTGELFF.

The chain is built from TRBV24-1 and TRBJ1-1, with 12 bases lining up with TRBD1. Trimming took 7 bases from V and 3 from J; bases not matched to a gene: 14. This CDR3 has 18 amino acids. CDR1 is KGHDR and CDR2 is SFDVKD in the germline V gene. DNA of the CDR3: TGTGCCACCAGGAGAATGGGGACAGGGGGCCCCAAGGACACTGAAGCTTTCTTT. It is translated as CATRRMGTGGPKDTEAFF.

The rearrangement links TRBV6-6 to TRBJ1-3, with unresolved D. In germline, CDR1 is MNHNY, CDR2 SVGAGI (reference sequence). V gave up 0 bases and J gave up 0 bases, with 3 bases separating them. There are 14 residues in the CDR3. The CDR3 is CASSYSSSGNTIYF. In DNA, the CDR3 is TGTGCCAGCAGTTACTCCAGCTCTGGAAACACCATATATTTT.

As concerns this clone: Relative to the germline gene, one junction end is altered; a read error may explain this. The chain carries TRBV7-2 and TRBJ1-5; 7 bases fit TRBD1. The CDR3 spans 15 residues. In germline, CDR1 is SGHTA, CDR2 FQGNSA. The CDR3 here is CASSLSRDSSQPQHF. The CDR3 DNA reads as TGTGCCAGCAGCTTATCAAGGGACAGCAGTCAGCCCCAGCATTTT.

This clone was detected a few times. This chain uses TRBV7-9 with TRBJ1-4; D call uncertain. The CDR3 covers 13 residues. Germline-derived CDR1 and CDR2 are SEHNR and FQNEAQ (reference sequence). The germline V and J ends were trimmed by 6 bases and 6 bases, with 11 bases remaining between them. CDR3 bases: TGTGCCAGCAGTGTCAGGTTGGATGAAAAACTGTTTTTT. As protein: CASSVRLDEKLFF.

The J gene is TRBJ2-7, the V gene TRBV6-5, with 7 bases fitting TRBD2. After removal of 2 bases from V and 2 bases from J, the junction contained 9 bases not matched to a gene. The CDR3 has 16 residues. From germline, CDR1 is MNHEY and CDR2 SVGAGI. CDR3 coding DNA: TGTGCCAGCAGTTACACATTTAGCGGGCGGACCTACGAGCAGTACTTC. It translates to CASSYTFSGRTYEQYF.

This chain connects TRBV28 to TRBJ1-6, with 8 bases matching TRBD1. The junction had 3 bases not matched to a gene; V was cut back by 5 bases and J by 6 bases. Per germline, CDR1 MDHEN and CDR2 SYDVKM. The CDR3 has 14 residues. This CDR3 is CASSLTGVNSPLHF. The CDR3 DNA reads TGTGCCAGCAGTCTGACAGGGGTTAATTCACCCCTCCACTTT.

The chain carries TRBV4-1 and TRBJ1-5; D gene uncertain. V lost 1 base, J lost 8 bases, and 12 bases lay in between. This CDR3 is 14 amino acids long. Germline CDR1 is MGHRA and CDR2 is YSYEKL. CDR3 residues: CASSQGGSGEPQHF. In nucleotides, the CDR3 is TGCGCCAGCAGCCAAGGCGGTTCCGGGGAGCCCCAGCATTTT.

This clone occurred a few times. The chain recombines TRBV10-3 with TRBJ1-2; 9 bases align to TRBD1. With 4 bases clipped from V and 1 base from J, the junction kept 1 base outside the gene matches. Germline V gene lookup returns CDR1 ENHRY and CDR2 SYGVKD. This CDR3 has 14 residues. The CDR3 bases are TGTGCCATCAGTGGACAGGGGGGTAACTATGGCTACACCTTC. Translated: CAISGQGGNYGYTF.